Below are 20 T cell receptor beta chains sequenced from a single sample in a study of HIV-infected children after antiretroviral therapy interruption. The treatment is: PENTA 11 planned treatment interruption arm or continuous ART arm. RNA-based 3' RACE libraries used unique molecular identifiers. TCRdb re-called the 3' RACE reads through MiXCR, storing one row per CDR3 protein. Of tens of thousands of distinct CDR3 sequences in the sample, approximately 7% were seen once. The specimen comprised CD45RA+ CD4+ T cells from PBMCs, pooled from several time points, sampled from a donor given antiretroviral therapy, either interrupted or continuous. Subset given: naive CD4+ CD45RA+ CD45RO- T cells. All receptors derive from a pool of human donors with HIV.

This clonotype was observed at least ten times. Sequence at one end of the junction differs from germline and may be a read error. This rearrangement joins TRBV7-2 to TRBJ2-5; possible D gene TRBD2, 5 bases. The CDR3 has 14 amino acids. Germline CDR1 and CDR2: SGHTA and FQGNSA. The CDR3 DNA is TGTGCCAGCAGTATCCGGGATCTCCAAGACACCCAGTACTTT. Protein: CASSIRDLQDTQYF.

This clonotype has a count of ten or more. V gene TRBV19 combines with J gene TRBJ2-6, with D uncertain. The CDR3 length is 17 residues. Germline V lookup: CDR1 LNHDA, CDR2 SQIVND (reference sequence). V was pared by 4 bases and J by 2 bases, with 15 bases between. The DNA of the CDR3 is TGTGCCAGTAGTAACCCCCTAGGCCTCACTGGGGCCAACGTCCTGACTTTC. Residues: CASSNPLGLTGANVLTF.

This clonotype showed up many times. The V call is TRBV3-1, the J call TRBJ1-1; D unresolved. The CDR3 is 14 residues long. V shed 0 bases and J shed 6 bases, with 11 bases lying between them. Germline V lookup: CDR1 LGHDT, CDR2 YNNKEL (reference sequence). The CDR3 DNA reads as TGTGCCAGCAGCCAAGAGGTTGGGTGGGCTGAAGCTTTCTTT. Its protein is CASSQEVGWAEAFF.

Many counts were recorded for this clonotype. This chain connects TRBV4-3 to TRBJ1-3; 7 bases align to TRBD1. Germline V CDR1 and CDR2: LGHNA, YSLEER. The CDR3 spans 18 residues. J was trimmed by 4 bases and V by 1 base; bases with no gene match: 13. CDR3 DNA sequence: TGCGCCAGCAGCCAAGCGGCAAGGGGGCCGTCGTCCGGAAACACCATATATTTT. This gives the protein CASSQAARGPSSGNTIYF.

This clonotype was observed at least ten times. Written as DNA, the CDR3 is TGTGCCAGCAGCTTGTCTCCCAGCGGGATAACAAATACGCAGTATTTT. This translates into CASSLSPSGITNTQYF. The chain is built from TRBV5-8 and TRBJ2-3, with 7 bases identical to TRBD2. CDR1 and CDR2 from the germline V gene are SGHTS and YDEGEE. V lost 1 base and J lost 7; bases outside the gene matches: 12. CDR3 length equals 16 residues.

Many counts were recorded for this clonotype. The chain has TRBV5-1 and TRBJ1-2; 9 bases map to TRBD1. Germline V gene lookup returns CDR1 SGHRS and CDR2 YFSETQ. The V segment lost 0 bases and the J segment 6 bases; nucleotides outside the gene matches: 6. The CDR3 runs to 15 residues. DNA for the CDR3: TGCGCCAGCAGCTTGGTTCAGGGACAGGGAGATGGCTACACCTTC. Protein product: CASSLVQGQGDGYTF. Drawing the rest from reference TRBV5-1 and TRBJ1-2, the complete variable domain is KAGVTQTPRYLIKTRGQQVTLSCSPISGHRSVSWYQQTPGQGLQFLFEYFSETQRNKGNFPGRFSGRQFSNSRSEMNVSTLELGDSALYLCASSLVQGQGDGYTFGSGTRLTVV.

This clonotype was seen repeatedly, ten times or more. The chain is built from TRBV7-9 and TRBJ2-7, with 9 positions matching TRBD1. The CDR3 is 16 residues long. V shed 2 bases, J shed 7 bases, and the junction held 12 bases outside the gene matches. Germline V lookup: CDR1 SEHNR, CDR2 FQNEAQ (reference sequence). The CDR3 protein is CASSLHWGQGPGEQYF. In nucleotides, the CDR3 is TGTGCCAGCAGCTTACACTGGGGACAGGGACCTGGGGAGCAGTACTTC.

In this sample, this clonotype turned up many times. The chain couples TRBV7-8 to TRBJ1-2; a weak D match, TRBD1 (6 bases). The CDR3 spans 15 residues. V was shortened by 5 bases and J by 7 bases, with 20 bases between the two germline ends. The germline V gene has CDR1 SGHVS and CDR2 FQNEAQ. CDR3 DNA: TGTGCCAGCAGCCCTAGGCAAAGGGAGGGGGTTGGCTACACCTTC. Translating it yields CASSPRQREGVGYTF.

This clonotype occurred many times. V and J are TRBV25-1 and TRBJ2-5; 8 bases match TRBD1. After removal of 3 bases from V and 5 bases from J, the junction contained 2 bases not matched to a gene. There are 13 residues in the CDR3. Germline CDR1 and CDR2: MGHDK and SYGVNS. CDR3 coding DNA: TGTGCCAGCAGTGACAGGGGGCAGGAGACCCAGTACTTC. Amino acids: CASSDRGQETQYF.

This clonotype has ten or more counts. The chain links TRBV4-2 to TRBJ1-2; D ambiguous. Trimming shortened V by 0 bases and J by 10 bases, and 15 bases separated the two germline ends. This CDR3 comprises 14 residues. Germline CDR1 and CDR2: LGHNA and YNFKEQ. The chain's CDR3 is CASSQEQANSDYTF. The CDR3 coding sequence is TGTGCCAGCAGCCAAGAGCAGGCAAACTCCGACTACACCTTC.

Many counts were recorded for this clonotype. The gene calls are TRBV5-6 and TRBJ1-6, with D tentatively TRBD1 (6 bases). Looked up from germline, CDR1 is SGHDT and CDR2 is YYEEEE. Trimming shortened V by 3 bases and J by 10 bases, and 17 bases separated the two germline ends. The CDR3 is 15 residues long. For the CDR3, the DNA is TGTGCCAGCAGCTCGACCACCGGGACAACATCACCCCTCCACTTT. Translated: CASSSTTGTTSPLHF.

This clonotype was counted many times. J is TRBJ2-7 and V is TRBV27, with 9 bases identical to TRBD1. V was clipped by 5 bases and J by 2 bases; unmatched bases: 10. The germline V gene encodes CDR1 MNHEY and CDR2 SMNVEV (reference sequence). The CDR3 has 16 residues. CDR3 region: CASSPRGGQGTYEQYF. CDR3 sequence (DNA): TGTGCCAGCAGTCCCAGGGGGGGACAGGGCACCTACGAGCAGTACTTC.

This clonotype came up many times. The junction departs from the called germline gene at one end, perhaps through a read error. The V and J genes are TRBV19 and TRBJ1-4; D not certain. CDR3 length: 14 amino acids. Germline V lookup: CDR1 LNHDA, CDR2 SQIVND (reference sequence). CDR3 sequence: CASSIQFSNERLFF. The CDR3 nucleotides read TGTGCCAGCAGTATACAGTTTTCCAACGAAAGATTATTTTTC.

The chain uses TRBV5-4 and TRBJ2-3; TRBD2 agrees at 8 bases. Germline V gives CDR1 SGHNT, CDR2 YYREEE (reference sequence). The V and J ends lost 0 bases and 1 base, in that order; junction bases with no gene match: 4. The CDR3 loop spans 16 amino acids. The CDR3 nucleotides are TGTGCCAGCAGCTTGGTCGGGGGGGTTGGCACAGATACGCAGTATTTT. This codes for CASSLVGGVGTDTQYF.

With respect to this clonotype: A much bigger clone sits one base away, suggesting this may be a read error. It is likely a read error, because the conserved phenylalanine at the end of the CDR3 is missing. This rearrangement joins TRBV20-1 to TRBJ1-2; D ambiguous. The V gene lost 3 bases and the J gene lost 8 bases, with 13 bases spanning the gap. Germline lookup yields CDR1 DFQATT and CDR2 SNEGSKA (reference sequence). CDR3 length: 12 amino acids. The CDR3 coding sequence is TGCAGTGCTAGGCATTCAACCAACGGCTACACCATC. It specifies CSARHSTNGYTI.

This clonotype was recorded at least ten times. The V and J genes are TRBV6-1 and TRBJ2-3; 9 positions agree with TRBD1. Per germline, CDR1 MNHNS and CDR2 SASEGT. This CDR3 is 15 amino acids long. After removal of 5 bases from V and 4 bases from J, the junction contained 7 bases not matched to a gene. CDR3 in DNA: TGTGCCAGCAGTCAACAGGGGGCAGGAGCAGATACGCAGTATTTT. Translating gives CASSQQGAGADTQYF.

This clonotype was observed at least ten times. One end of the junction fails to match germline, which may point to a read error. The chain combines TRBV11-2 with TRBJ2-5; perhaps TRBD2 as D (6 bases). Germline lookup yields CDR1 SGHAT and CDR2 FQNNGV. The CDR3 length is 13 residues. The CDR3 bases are TGTGCCAGCAGCTCCCGGCCGGGAGAGACCCAGGACTTC. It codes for CASSSRPGETQDF.

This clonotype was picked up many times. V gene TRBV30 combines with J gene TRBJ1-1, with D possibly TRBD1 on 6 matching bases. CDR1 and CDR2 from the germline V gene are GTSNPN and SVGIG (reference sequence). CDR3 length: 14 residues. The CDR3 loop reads CGARDRDINTEVFF. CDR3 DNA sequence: TGTGGTGCTAGGGATAGGGACATAAACACAGAAGTCTTCTTT.

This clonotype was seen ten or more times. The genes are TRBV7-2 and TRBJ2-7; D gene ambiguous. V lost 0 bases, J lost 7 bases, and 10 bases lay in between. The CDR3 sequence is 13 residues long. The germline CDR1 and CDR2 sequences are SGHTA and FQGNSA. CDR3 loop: CASSLAWNGEQYF. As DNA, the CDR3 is TGTGCCAGCAGCTTAGCGTGGAACGGGGAGCAGTACTTC.

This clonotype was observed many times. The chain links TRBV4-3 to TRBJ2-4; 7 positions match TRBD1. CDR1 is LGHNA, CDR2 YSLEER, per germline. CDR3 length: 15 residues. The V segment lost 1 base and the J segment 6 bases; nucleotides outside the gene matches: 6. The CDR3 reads CASSQVRGPGNIQYF. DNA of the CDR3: TGCGCCAGCAGCCAAGTAAGGGGGCCCGGAAACATTCAGTACTTC.